Below, one T cell receptor beta chain is given with its context. Its antigen remains unknown. TCRdb keeps only in-frame clones here, not all; method: immunoSEQ multiplex PCR. Of about 2.3 million clones in the sample, under 95% were seen once. This entry belongs to a study of shared clonotypes between healthy human individuals. Study-wide results and caveats: Among a handful of donors, roughly 5.4% of naive CD4 clonotypes were found in common. Rarefaction indicated that sorted-subset sequencing remained incomplete although depth was large.

CD4+ cells underwent separation, giving CD45RA+ naive and CD45RA-negative memory subsets. Material for sequencing was naive CD4+ T cells from PBMCs. This sample's subset: CD45RA+ positively selected. The TCR sequence derives from a man aged 18 to 29 in good health. Some clones in this sample may be carry-over from other donors' samples.

The CDR3 bases are TGTGCCAGCAGCCTGAGGCGGGAGGGGAATACGCAGTATTTT. This gives the protein CASSLRREGNTQYF. V is TRBV7-6 and J is TRBJ2-3; 9 bases are a match to TRBD2. Germline V gene data show CDR1 as SGHVS and CDR2 as FNYEAQ. V dropped 5 bases and J dropped 7; count of bases not matched to a gene: 7. This CDR3 is 14 amino acids long.